Listed here is a single TCR beta chain. Its antigen remains unknown. These data belong to a study of T cells in localized non-small cell lung cancer. Whole-study findings and limits: The appearance of a median about 60 of the top 100 tumor clones was seen in adjacent lung. Sequence data derive from only one tumor region, so heterogeneity remains possible.

Clones were read by immunoSEQ multiplex PCR, and TCRdb kept only the in-frame ones, dropping some. The table lists 30,000 to 45,000 clones, over 75% of them singletons. This sequence was found in a woman aged 35 to 70 with stage I lung adenocarcinoma. The sample here was peripheral blood, taken before any cancer treatment.

CDR3 residues: CASVRGGKYGYTF. CDR3 sequence (DNA): TGTGCCAGTGTAAGGGGAGGGAAGTATGGCTACACCTTC. The chain combines TRBV28 with TRBJ1-2, with D possibly being TRBD1 (5 bases). Deletions cut 9 bases from V and 5 bases from J, with 16 bases between. The CDR3 consists of 13 residues. Germline CDR1 and CDR2: MDHEN and SYDVKM.